Given below is one TCR beta chain in context. Its antigen is still unknown. This entry is derived from a study of CD8 T cell repertoires and HIV-1 epitope variants. This CDR3 spans 12 amino acids. Germline lookup yields CDR1 SGHRS and CDR2 YFSETQ. Trimming took off 2 bases at V and 7 bases at J, with 10 bases between the two ends. Produced via immunoSEQ multiplex PCR; TCRdb's table is partial and in-frame only. The data contain 5,000 to 6,500 clones, 55% to 70% of them seen just once; the ten biggest clones take up roughly 45%. The chain links TRBV5-1 to TRBJ2-7; TRBD2 might be the D (5 bases). The sequence derives from a male donor with HIV. Sequenced sample: cultured CD8+ T cells derived from PBMCs. The CDR3, as DNA: TGCGCCAGCAGCTTAAACACGGGGGAGCAGTACTTC. Translating gives CASSLNTGEQYF.